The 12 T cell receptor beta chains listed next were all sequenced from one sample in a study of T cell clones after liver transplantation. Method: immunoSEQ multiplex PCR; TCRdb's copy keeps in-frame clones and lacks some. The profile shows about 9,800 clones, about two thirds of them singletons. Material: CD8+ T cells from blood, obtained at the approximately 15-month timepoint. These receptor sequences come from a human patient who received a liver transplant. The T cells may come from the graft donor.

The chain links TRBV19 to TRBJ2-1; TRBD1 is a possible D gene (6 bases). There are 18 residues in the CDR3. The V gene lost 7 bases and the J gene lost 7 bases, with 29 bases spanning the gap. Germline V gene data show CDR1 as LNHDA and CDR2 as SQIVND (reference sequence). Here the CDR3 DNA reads TGTGCCAGTAAATCCTTGGACCTGAGGGGGTGGCAATGGAATGAGCAGTTCTTC. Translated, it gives CASKSLDLRGWQWNEQFF.

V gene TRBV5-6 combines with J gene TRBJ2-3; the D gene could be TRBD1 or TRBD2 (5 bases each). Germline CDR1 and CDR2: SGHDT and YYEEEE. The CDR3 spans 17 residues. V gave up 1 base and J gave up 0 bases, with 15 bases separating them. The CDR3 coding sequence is TGTGCCAGCAGCTTGAACACCGGGACGTTTAGCACAGATACGCAGTATTTT. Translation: CASSLNTGTFSTDTQYF.

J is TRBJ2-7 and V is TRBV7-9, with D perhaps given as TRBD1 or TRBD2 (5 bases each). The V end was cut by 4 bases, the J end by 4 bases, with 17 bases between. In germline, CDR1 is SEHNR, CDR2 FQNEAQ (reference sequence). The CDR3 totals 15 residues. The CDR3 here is CASSSTTGRIYEQYV. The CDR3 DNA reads TGTGCCAGCAGCTCAACCACGGGACGGATTTACGAGCAGTACGTC.

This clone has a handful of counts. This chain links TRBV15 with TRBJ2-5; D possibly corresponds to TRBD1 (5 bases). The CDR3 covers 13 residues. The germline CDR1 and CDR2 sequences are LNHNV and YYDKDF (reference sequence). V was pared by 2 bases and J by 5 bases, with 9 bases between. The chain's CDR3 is CATSRRGEETQYF. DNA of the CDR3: TGTGCCACCAGCAGAAGGGGCGAGGAGACCCAGTACTTC.

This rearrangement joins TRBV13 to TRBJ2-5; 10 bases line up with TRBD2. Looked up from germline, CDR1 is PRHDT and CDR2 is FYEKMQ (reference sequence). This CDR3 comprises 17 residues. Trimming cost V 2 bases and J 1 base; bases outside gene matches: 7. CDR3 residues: CASSLLASGGPQETQYF. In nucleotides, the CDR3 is TGTGCCAGCAGCTTATTAGCTAGCGGGGGACCCCAAGAGACCCAGTACTTC.

CDR3 coding DNA: TGTGCCAGCAGTCAGGAAGGGGTTGATGAGCAGTACTTC. Its translation: CASSQEGVDEQYF. The rearrangement links TRBV28 to TRBJ2-7; maybe TRBD1 (5 bases). Looked up from germline, CDR1 is MDHEN and CDR2 is SYDVKM. V lost 5 bases to trimming and J lost 7 bases, with 15 bases between them. The CDR3 is 13 amino acids.

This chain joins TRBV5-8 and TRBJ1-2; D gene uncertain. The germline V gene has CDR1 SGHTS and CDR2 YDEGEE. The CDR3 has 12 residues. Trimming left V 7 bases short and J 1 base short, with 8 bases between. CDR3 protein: CASLMVNYGYTF. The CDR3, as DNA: TGTGCCAGCTTGATGGTTAACTATGGCTACACCTTC. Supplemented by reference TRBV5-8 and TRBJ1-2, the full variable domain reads EAGVTQSPTHLIKTRGQQATLRCSPISGHTSVYWYQQALGLGLQFLLWYDEGEERNRGNFPPRFSGRQFPNYSSELNVNALELEDSALYLCASLMVNYGYTFGSGTRLTVV.

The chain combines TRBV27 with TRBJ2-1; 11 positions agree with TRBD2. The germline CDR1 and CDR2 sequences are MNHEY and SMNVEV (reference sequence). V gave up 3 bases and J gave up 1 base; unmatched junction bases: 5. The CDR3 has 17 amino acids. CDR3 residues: CASSFASGRSSYNEQFF. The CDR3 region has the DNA TGTGCCAGCAGTTTTGCTAGCGGGAGGTCGTCCTACAATGAGCAGTTCTTC.

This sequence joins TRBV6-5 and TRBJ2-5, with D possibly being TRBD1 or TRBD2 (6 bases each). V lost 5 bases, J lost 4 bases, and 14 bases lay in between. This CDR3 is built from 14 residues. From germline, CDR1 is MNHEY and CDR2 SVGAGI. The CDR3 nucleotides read TGTGCCAGCAGTACCCTGGGGGGCGGAGAGACCCAGTACTTC. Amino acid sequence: CASSTLGGGETQYF.

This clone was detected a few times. DNA of the CDR3: TGCGCCAGCAGCTTGGGGGGGGAGTCCACAGATACGCAGTATTTT. Its translation: CASSLGGESTDTQYF. This chain joins TRBV5-1 and TRBJ2-3, with D maybe TRBD2 (6 bases). Germline assignment: CDR1 SGHRS and CDR2 YFSETQ. The CDR3 is made up of 15 amino acids. Trimming left V 0 bases short and J 2 bases short, with 10 bases between.

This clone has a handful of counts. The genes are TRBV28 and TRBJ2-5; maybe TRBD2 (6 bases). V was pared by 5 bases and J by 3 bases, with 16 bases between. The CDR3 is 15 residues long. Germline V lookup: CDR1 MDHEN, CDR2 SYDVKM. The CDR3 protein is CASSRARRTKETQYF. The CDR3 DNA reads TGTGCCAGCAGTCGAGCCCGGAGGACTAAAGAGACCCAGTACTTC.

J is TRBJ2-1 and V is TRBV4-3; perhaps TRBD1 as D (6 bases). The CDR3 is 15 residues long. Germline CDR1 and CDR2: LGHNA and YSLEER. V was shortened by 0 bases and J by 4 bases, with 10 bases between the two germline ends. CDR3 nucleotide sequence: TGCGCCAGCAGCCAAGATACAGGGCCATACAATGAGCAGTTCTTC. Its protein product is CASSQDTGPYNEQFF.